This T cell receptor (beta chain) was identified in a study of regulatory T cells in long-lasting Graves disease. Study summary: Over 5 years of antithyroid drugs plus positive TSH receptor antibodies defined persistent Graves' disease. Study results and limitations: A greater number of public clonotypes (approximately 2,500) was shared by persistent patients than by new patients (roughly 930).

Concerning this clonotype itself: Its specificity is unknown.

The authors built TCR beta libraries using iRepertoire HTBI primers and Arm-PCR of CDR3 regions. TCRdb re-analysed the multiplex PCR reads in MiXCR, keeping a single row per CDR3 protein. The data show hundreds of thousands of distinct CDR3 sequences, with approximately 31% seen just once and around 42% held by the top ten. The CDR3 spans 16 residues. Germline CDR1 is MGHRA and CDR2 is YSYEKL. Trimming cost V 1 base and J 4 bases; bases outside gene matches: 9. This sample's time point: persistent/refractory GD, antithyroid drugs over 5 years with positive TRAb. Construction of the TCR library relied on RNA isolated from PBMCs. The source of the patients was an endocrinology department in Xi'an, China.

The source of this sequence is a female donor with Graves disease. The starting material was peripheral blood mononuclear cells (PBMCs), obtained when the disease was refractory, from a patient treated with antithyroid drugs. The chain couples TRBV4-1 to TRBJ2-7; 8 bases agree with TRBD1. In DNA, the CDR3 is TGCGCCAGCAGCCAAGGGTCCGGGACAGGTGCATACGAGCAGTACTTC. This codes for CASSQGSGTGAYEQYF.